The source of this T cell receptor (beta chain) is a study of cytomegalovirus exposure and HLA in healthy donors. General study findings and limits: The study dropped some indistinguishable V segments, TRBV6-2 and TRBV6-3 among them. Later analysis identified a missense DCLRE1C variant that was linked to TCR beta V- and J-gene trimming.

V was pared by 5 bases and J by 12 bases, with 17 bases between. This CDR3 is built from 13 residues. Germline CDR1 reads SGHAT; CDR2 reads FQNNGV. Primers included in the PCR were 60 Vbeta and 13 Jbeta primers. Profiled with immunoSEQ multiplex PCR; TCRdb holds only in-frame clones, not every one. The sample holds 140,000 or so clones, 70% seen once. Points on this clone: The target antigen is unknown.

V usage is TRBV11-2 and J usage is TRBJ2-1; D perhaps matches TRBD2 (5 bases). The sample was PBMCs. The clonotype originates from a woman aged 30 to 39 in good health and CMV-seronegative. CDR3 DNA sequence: TGTGCCAGCAGCCCCTACCAGGCACTAGGGCAGTTCTTC. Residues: CASSPYQALGQFF.